The present entry profiles one T cell receptor (beta chain) with its context. Its target is unknown. These data belong to a study of blood T cells in healthy people across ages. In germline, CDR1 is MDHEN, CDR2 SYDVKM. The V gene lost 3 bases and the J gene lost 5 bases, with 14 bases spanning the gap. This CDR3 is 14 amino acids long. Donation came from healthy Caucasian individuals in Russia who were aged 6 to 90. Total RNA, at least 5 micrograms per sample, came from PBMCs. Regarding the study as a whole: Diversity of TCR beta per million T cells declined in a roughly linear way with age.

The use of a sample-barcoded 5' primer and a J-beta primer mix characterized a second PCR of roughly 7 to 11 cycles. A template-switch adaptor that had 12 random nucleotides put a tag on each cDNA molecule. Each CDR3 protein gets one entry after TCRdb re-called the 5' RACE reads with MiXCR. This sample yields 700,000 to 950,000 distinct CDR3 sequences, of which roughly 47% are seen a single time; 20% to 25% belongs to the top ten. This receptor was taken from a woman aged 60-70 years in good health. The rearrangement uses TRBV28 and TRBJ2-7; D remains unclear. Sequenced material: blood. The CDR3 nucleotides are TGTGCCAGCAGTTTCCCCAGCTCGAACGACGAGCAGTACTTC. Translated, it gives CASSFPSSNDEQYF.